The 30 T cell receptor beta chains in this list originate from one sample, sequenced in a study of T cells in pancreatic ductal adenocarcinoma. Selected pancreatic ductal adenocarcinoma patients had undergone surgery without neoadjuvant therapy. Using immunoSEQ multiplex PCR, the repertoire was profiled, and TCRdb retains in-frame clones only, with some absent. Of over 85,000 clones detected, roughly 96% appear once; the ten largest clones hold around 3.2%. Sample: PBMCs. These receptors were collected from a human donor with pancreatic ductal adenocarcinoma.

The chain links TRBV7-2 to TRBJ2-1; TRBD1 might be the D (5 bases). This CDR3 spans 13 amino acids. V lost 2 bases to trimming and J lost 7 bases, with 9 bases between them. CDR1 and CDR2 (germline): SGHTA, FQGNSA. The CDR3 sequence is CASSLQGSNEQFF. The CDR3, as DNA: TGTGCCAGCAGCTTACAGGGTTCTAATGAGCAGTTCTTC.

The chain uses TRBV5-4 and TRBJ2-4; TRBD2 matches at 9 bases. Unmatched junction bases numbered 9, after V lost 1 base and J lost 7 bases. Germline V gene data show CDR1 as SGHNT and CDR2 as YYREEE (reference sequence). The CDR3 is made up of 16 amino acids. The CDR3 DNA sequence: TGTGCCAGCAGCTTGTACGTAGCGGGAGATTTGAACATTCAGTACTTC. Translated: CASSLYVAGDLNIQYF.

The CDR3 spells CSVAREGTEAFF. In DNA, the CDR3 is TGCAGCGTTGCGCGAGAGGGCACTGAAGCTTTCTTT. The chain joins TRBV29-1 to TRBJ1-1; the D is unclear. CDR1 is SQVTM, CDR2 ANQGSEA, per germline. This CDR3 contains 12 residues. The V end lost 4 bases, the J end lost 4 bases, and 10 bases lay between the germline ends. Based on the CDR3 plus reference TRBV29-1 and TRBJ1-1, the full variable domain is SAVISQKPSRDICQRGTSLTIQCQVDSQVTMMFWYRQQPGQSLTLIATANQGSEATYESGFVIDKFPISRPNLTFSTLTVSNMSPEDSSIYLCSVAREGTEAFFGQGTRLTVV.

The chain joins TRBV6-1 to TRBJ2-5; perhaps TRBD2 as D (5 bases). The V end was cut by 4 bases, the J end by 2 bases, with 5 bases between. The germline V gene encodes CDR1 MNHNS and CDR2 SASEGT. The CDR3 is 12 residues long. The CDR3: CASSAGQETQYF. In DNA, the CDR3 is TGTGCCAGCAGTGCGGGACAAGAGACCCAGTACTTC.

The chain links TRBV28 to TRBJ1-4, with D possibly being TRBD1 (5 bases). The germline CDR1 and CDR2 sequences are MDHEN and SYDVKM. With 8 bases removed from V and 6 bases from J, the gap between germline ends came to 13 bases. The CDR3 runs 13 residues. Written as DNA, the CDR3 is TGTGCCAGCCGGGGGGAGGGATATGAAAAACTGTTTTTT. Translating it yields CASRGEGYEKLFF.

On this clone: The same CDR3 is also encoded by other DNA sequences in this sample. This chain joins TRBV27 and TRBJ2-7; tentatively, D is TRBD2 (5 bases). CDR1 MNHEY and CDR2 SMNVEV come from the germline V gene (reference sequence). The CDR3 is made up of 14 amino acids. Between the trimmed V and J ends, which lost 0 bases and 1 base, there was a span of 7 bases. The CDR3 coding sequence is TGTGCCAGCAGTTTATCCGGGGTTTCCTACGAGCAGTACTTC. This gives the protein CASSLSGVSYEQYF.

The chain links TRBV9 to TRBJ2-3; tentative D call: TRBD2 (6 bases). CDR1 is SGDLS and CDR2 is YYNGEE in the germline V gene. There are 17 residues in the CDR3. Trimming took 0 bases from V and 4 from J, leaving 18 bases between them. The CDR3 nucleotides read TGTGCCAGCAGCGTAGCAGGAGGGTCTATGACCCCAGATACGCAGTATTTT. Encoded protein: CASSVAGGSMTPDTQYF.

The chain links TRBV18 to TRBJ1-3, with TRBD1 as a possible D gene (6 bases). CDR1 is KGHSH, CDR2 LQKENI, per germline. This CDR3 is 15 amino acids long. V lost 3 bases, J lost 4 bases, and 13 bases lay in between. Written as DNA, the CDR3 is TGTGCCAGCTCACCGCCAGGGGAGTACGGAAACACCATATATTTT. It is translated as CASSPPGEYGNTIYF.

The chain combines TRBV28 with TRBJ2-3; 11 bases fit TRBD1. This CDR3 has 15 amino acids. Germline V CDR1 and CDR2: MDHEN, SYDVKM. V lost 2 bases to trimming and J lost 5 bases; unmatched junction nucleotides: 3. The CDR3 DNA reads as TGTGCCAGCAGTTTAGGGGACAGGGGGAGAGATACGCAGTATTTT. Its translation is CASSLGDRGRDTQYF.

The chain recombines TRBV5-1 with TRBJ1-5; D possibly corresponds to TRBD1 (5 bases). Trimming removed 4 bases from V and 0 bases from J, with 14 bases in between. Germline V gives CDR1 SGHRS, CDR2 YFSETQ. The CDR3 has 16 amino acids. CDR3 in DNA: TGCGCCAGCAGCCAAACAGGACCTTTTAGCAATCAGCCCCAGCATTTT. This translates into CASSQTGPFSNQPQHF.

The chain recombines TRBV4-2 with TRBJ2-3; 8 positions match TRBD2. J lost 5 bases, V lost 1 base, and 5 bases had no gene match. Looked up from germline, CDR1 is LGHNA and CDR2 is YNFKEQ. There are 15 residues in the CDR3. The CDR3 here is CASSQAMTSVDTQYF. In DNA form, the CDR3 reads TGTGCCAGCAGCCAAGCGATGACTAGCGTAGATACGCAGTATTTT.

The CDR3 DNA follows: TGTGCCAGCAGCCCCCCCTCGCGGGAGGGAGATACGCAGTATTTT. It is translated as CASSPPSREGDTQYF. The gene calls are TRBV5-4 and TRBJ2-3; 9 bases agree with TRBD2. V lost 4 bases and J lost 5; bases outside the gene matches: 8. Germline values: CDR1 SGHNT, CDR2 YYREEE (reference sequence). The CDR3 has 15 residues.

This chain connects TRBV9 to TRBJ2-7; TRBD1 matches at 11 bases. V shed 7 bases, J shed 6 bases, and the junction held 3 bases outside the gene matches. The V gene's germline CDR1 is SGDLS and CDR2 YYNGEE. The CDR3 sequence is 12 residues long. CDR3 region: CASAGTGGEQYF. The CDR3 nucleotides read TGTGCCAGCGCCGGGACAGGGGGCGAGCAGTACTTC.

The CDR3 sequence: CASSFQGSGTEAFF. The CDR3 coding sequence is TGTGCCAGCAGCTTTCAGGGTTCGGGCACTGAAGCTTTCTTT. V gene TRBV7-2 combines with J gene TRBJ1-1; D is perhaps TRBD1 (5 bases). The CDR3 totals 14 residues. V lost 3 bases and J 4 bases, leaving 12 bases between the germline ends. The V gene's germline CDR1 is SGHTA and CDR2 FQGNSA.

This rearrangement joins TRBV2 to TRBJ2-2; a weak D match, TRBD1 (6 bases). The germline CDR1 and CDR2 sequences are SNHLY and FYNNEI. The CDR3 is made up of 16 amino acids. The germline V and J ends were trimmed by 7 bases and 5 bases, with 20 bases remaining between them. The CDR3 sequence is CASTPEGGVTTGELFF. The CDR3 DNA reads as TGTGCCAGCACCCCTGAAGGGGGTGTGACTACCGGGGAGCTGTTTTTT.

Remarks on this clone: This sample also contains other DNA sequences that code for the same CDR3. The chain links TRBV5-4 to TRBJ2-3; D unclear. V lost 2 bases to trimming and J lost 1 base, with 8 bases between them. The CDR3 covers 14 residues. Germline V gene data show CDR1 as SGHNT and CDR2 as YYREEE (reference sequence). The CDR3 is CASSFSSGTDTQYF. The CDR3 bases are TGTGCCAGCAGCTTCTCTTCGGGCACAGATACGCAGTATTTT.

The chain carries TRBV2 and TRBJ2-7; D is possibly TRBD2 (5 bases). The germline V gene has CDR1 SNHLY and CDR2 FYNNEI. Trimming removed 8 bases from V and 5 bases from J, with 25 bases in between. This CDR3 is 16 amino acids long. The chain's CDR3 is CASAARAAFSGDEQYF. CDR3 in DNA: TGTGCCAGCGCGGCGCGGGCGGCATTCAGCGGAGACGAGCAGTACTTC.

V gene TRBV15 combines with J gene TRBJ2-7, with 8 nucleotides matching TRBD2. This CDR3 comprises 15 residues. J gave up 7 bases and V 5 bases, and 13 bases lay outside the gene matches. Germline lookup yields CDR1 LNHNV and CDR2 YYDKDF (reference sequence). The CDR3 loop is CATSPKSGGGWEQYF. The CDR3 DNA reads as TGTGCCACCAGCCCTAAGTCGGGGGGGGGCTGGGAGCAGTACTTC.

The rearrangement uses TRBV4-1 and TRBJ2-5, with 9 nucleotides matching TRBD2. The J call could be wrong; TRBJ2-7 is a better fit for the DNA end. The CDR3 has 16 residues. The germline V gene has CDR1 MGHRA and CDR2 YSYEKL. The CDR3 protein is CASSQGVAGVGYEQYF. In DNA form, the CDR3 reads TGCGCCAGCAGCCAGGGTGTAGCGGGAGTAGGGTACGAGCAGTACTTC.

The chain uses TRBV4-2 and TRBJ2-5; the match to TRBD1 covers 8 bases. V lost 1 base and J lost 1; bases outside the gene matches: 2. The germline CDR1 and CDR2 sequences are LGHNA and YNFKEQ. This CDR3 contains 15 residues. This CDR3 is CASSQGDRSQETQYF. CDR3 coding DNA: TGTGCCAGCAGCCAAGGGGACAGGAGCCAAGAGACCCAGTACTTC.

This rearrangement joins TRBV4-1 to TRBJ2-7; 7 bases are shared with TRBD1. Trimming removed 3 bases from V and 5 bases from J; junction bases left unmatched: 10. Per germline, CDR1 MGHRA and CDR2 YSYEKL. The CDR3 sequence is 15 residues long. Written as DNA, the CDR3 is TGCGCCAGCAGCCAGGCCACAGGGGAACTCAACGAGCAGTACTTC. This codes for CASSQATGELNEQYF.

The chain links TRBV5-1 to TRBJ2-1, with D tentatively TRBD1 (5 bases). Trimming shortened V by 2 bases and J by 8 bases, and 8 bases separated the two germline ends. CDR3 length: 12 residues. Germline V gene data show CDR1 as SGHRS and CDR2 as YFSETQ. The CDR3, as DNA: TGCGCCAGCAGCTTAGCAGGGTATGAGCAGTTCTTC. It encodes CASSLAGYEQFF. The whole variable domain, remainder taken from reference TRBV5-1 and TRBJ2-1, is KAGVTQTPRYLIKTRGQQVTLSCSPISGHRSVSWYQQTPGQGLQFLFEYFSETQRNKGNFPGRFSGRQFSNSRSEMNVSTLELGDSALYLCASSLAGYEQFFGPGTRLTVL.

The gene calls are TRBV5-1 and TRBJ1-1, with D perhaps matching TRBD1 (5 bases). Trimming removed 1 base from V and 7 bases from J, with 14 bases in between. CDR1 is SGHRS, CDR2 YFSETQ, per germline. This CDR3 has 14 amino acids. CDR3: CASSLYRLGGEAFF. The CDR3 region has the DNA TGCGCCAGCAGCTTGTACAGGTTGGGGGGTGAAGCTTTCTTT.

This chain joins TRBV21-1 and TRBJ1-4. TRBV21-1 is labeled a pseudogene. The CDR3 runs 12 residues. DNA of the CDR3: TGTGCCAGCATAGCAACTAATGAAAAACTGTTTTTT. It codes for CASIATNEKLFF.

The chain combines TRBV30 with TRBJ2-2; 7 nucleotides match TRBD1. The junction had 3 bases not matched to a gene; V was cut back by 5 bases and J by 3 bases. From germline, CDR1 is GTSNPN and CDR2 SVGIG (reference sequence). The CDR3 has 13 amino acids. The CDR3 spells CAWGQDYTGELFF. CDR3 sequence (DNA): TGTGCCTGGGGACAGGATTACACCGGGGAGCTGTTTTTT.

This chain joins TRBV14 and TRBJ2-2; D remains ambiguous. Germline lookup yields CDR1 SGHDN and CDR2 FVKESK. The CDR3 has 14 amino acids. V was trimmed by 4 bases and J by 4 bases, leaving 10 bases between them. CDR3 residues: CASSRGLSTGELFF. The CDR3 nucleotides are TGTGCCAGCAGCCGCGGTCTAAGCACCGGGGAGCTGTTTTTT.

This clone was recorded once. This rearrangement joins TRBV5-1 to TRBJ2-3, with D perhaps TRBD1 (5 bases). CDR1 SGHRS and CDR2 YFSETQ come from the germline V gene. Trimming shortened V by 4 bases and J by 6 bases, and 9 bases separated the two germline ends. This CDR3 is built from 12 residues. Here the CDR3 reads CASSHDSDTQYF. The CDR3 bases are TGCGCCAGCAGCCATGACAGCGATACGCAGTATTTT.

The chain uses TRBV28 and TRBJ2-1; 15 bases align to TRBD2. Germline trimming cut 7 bases from V and 1 base from J; bases unmatched to any gene: 5. CDR1 MDHEN and CDR2 SYDVKM come from the germline V gene. The CDR3 loop spans 17 amino acids. This CDR3 is CASIPGLAGGSYNEQFF. In DNA form, the CDR3 reads TGTGCCAGCATCCCGGGACTAGCGGGAGGTTCCTACAATGAGCAGTTCTTC. Filled out from reference TRBV28 and TRBJ2-1, the complete variable domain reads DVKVTQSSRYLVKRTGEKVFLECVQDMDHENMFWYRQDPGLGLRLIYFSYDVKMKEKGDIPEGYSVSREKKERFSLILESASTNQTSMYLCASIPGLAGGSYNEQFFGPGTRLTVL.

This sequence joins TRBV7-2 and TRBJ2-3; 8 nucleotides match TRBD2. The CDR3 has 16 amino acids. Germline loops: CDR1 SGHTA, CDR2 FQGNSA. V shed 4 bases and J 5 bases; nucleotides not matched to a gene: 11. The CDR3 sequence: CASSSSSGRTGDTQYF. The CDR3 DNA is TGTGCCAGCAGCTCTTCAAGCGGGAGAACGGGAGATACGCAGTATTTT.

The V and J genes are TRBV28 and TRBJ2-2; no reliable D call. CDR3 length equals 13 residues. Germline V gives CDR1 MDHEN, CDR2 SYDVKM. Trimming cost V 6 bases and J 0 bases, with 5 bases left between them. The DNA of the CDR3 is TGTGCCAGCAGACTGACGAACACCGGGGAGCTGTTTTTT. It is translated as CASRLTNTGELFF.